The source of this T cell receptor (beta chain) is a study of post-analysis software for immune sequencing data. The wider study: Patients with relapsing-remitting, secondary progressive and progressive-relapsing multiple sclerosis courses were all represented.

CDR3 length: 14 residues. Trimming cost V 6 bases and J 5 bases; bases outside gene matches: 7. The germline V gene has CDR1 MNHNS and CDR2 SASEGT. Unique molecular identifiers were carried by the TCR beta cDNA libraries. Each CDR3 protein gets one entry after TCRdb re-called the PCR reads with MiXCR. In the table there are 150,000 to 200,000 distinct CDR3 sequences, about 30% of which are singletons. A word on this clonotype: Its antigen is as yet unknown.

Study-wide results and limits: Co-batched samples clustered tightly together by F measure. Controls had lower frequencies than patients of 4 or 5 TRBV segments, which included TRBV5-6, TRBV5-1 and TRBV20-1. Among multiple sclerosis patients, normalized Chao1 diversity was significantly below that of controls.

What was sequenced was blood. The clonotype comes from a girl aged 10-17 years with multiple sclerosis. The chain recombines TRBV6-1 with TRBJ2-7; TRBD2 aligns across 10 bases. The CDR3 DNA reads TGTGCCAGCAGGCCAGCGGGAGGGCCGAACGAGCAGTACTTC. It codes for CASRPAGGPNEQYF.